This T cell receptor beta chain was captured by sequencing in a study of blood T cell repertoires in COVID-19 (dated by TCRdb to 2019 to 2021). Regarding the complete study: Samples from collaborators originated in the United States, Italy and Spain and spanned both the acute and convalescent phases of COVID-19. Samples came from the ongoing ImmuneRACE study (first 160 participants) plus 1,254 subjects from 6 global collaborators. Where HLA class I and class II types were available, the types were taken from metadata supplied by the sample provider, not from assay-based typing. The material from the prospective study consisted of cDNA or gDNA derived from T cells, B-cell-depleted T cells, or PBMCs. The dataset comprised deeply sampled blood TCRbeta repertoires from subjects exposed to, actively infected with, or recovered from COVID-19. The repertoires were released in a freely available public database meant as a resource for research on the immune response to SARS-CoV-2. The sample metadata nearly always contained a de-identified subject ID, COVID-19 status, age in years and sex.

This clone has a single count. Its antigen is not yet known. No much larger clone exists at a distance of one base, and base qualities are not known. Looking up the germline V gene (reference sequence) yields CDR1 SSHAT and CDR2 FNYEAQ. V loses 3 bases, J loses 4 bases, and the germline ends lie 22 bases apart. The CDR3 holds 17 amino acids from the cysteine to the phenylalanine. The kept DNA is CDR3 alone, 51 bases in frame from the first base. The immunoSEQ Assay, a bias-controlled multiplex PCR, was used to amplify TCRbeta CDR3 regions from genomic DNA. The study's own analysis went as follows. Nucleated cell counts per sample were estimated from amplification of reference gene primers within the assay. Sequence reads were collapsed and filtered to measure the absolute abundance of every unique TCRbeta CDR3 rearrangement. For each sample, productive Simpson clonality was calculated as the square root of Simpson's diversity index across productive rearrangements. TCRdb limited this immuneACCESS table to in-frame rearrangements with V and J called. A share of clones is missing; checked studies link under half to unresolved V genes, and the rest is unexplained. The V and J calls and clone size were taken over from that table, and D and trimming were inferred from the DNA. A total of 150,000 or so clones appear in this sample, 84% of them only once. Together, the top ten hold roughly 15% of the sample.

Overall study results and their limits: Clinical and demographic metadata were provided uncurated, with the amount varying by source and participant.

In the prospective study, participants were 18 to 89 years old, resided in 24 geographic areas of the United States, and were enrolled through a virtual design. In the prospective study, cohorts were assigned on the basis of participant-reported clinical history obtained from a screening survey and a study questionnaire. Recovered participants in ImmuneRACE Cohort 3 were defined by two consecutive negative NP/OP PCR tests, clearance by a healthcare professional, or resolution of symptoms. In the prospective study, mobile phlebotomists collected whole blood, serum and a nasopharyngeal or oropharyngeal swab from each participant. Participants in the prospective study had the option to provide additional blood draws and questionnaires over a roughly 2-month period. Prospective study blood samples were shipped either frozen or at room temperature before DNA extraction.

The clonotype comes from a man aged 50 to 60 who had recovered from COVID-19. The material sequenced was PBMCs or T cells enriched from blood (not recorded which). The sequence joins TRBV7-7 to TRBJ2-7; no confident D gene assignment can be made. The nucleotide sequence is given as TGTGCCAGCAGCTTGAGGAAACGGATCTCCCCCCCGTACGAGCAGTACTTC. This is translated as CASSLRKRISPPYEQYF.